The clone carrying this T cell receptor beta chain was detected only a few times. The sample belongs to a study of T cells after yellow fever vaccination. Overall study context: The fractions with low cell numbers were processed using SMART-Seq v4 Ultra Low Input.

Study conclusions and caveats: The CD4 and CD8 compartments had a small share of their clonotypes in common. Abundant contaminating clonotypes from the bulk population could appear in FACS-sorted repertoires. Post-booster samples contained most primary-vaccination clones (roughly 96% CD4, approximately 88% CD8).

One entry per CDR3 protein results from TCRdb running MiXCR on the 5' RACE reads. The table includes about 85,000 distinct CDR3 sequences, 13% detected once. This CDR3 has 14 residues. Germline CDR1 and CDR2: SNHLY and FYNNEI. Trimming removed 1 base at V and 6 bases at J, with 12 bases between. This clonotype was obtained from a young man who received the YFV17D yellow fever vaccine. Sample: CD8+ T cells not binding an NS4B(214-222) dextramer, sorted from PBMCs, taken about 20 days after the first yellow fever vaccination. The chain couples TRBV2 to TRBJ1-1; D remains unclear. This chain's CDR3 is CASSEVAGFAEAFF. The CDR3 coding sequence is TGTGCCAGCAGTGAAGTGGCGGGGTTTGCTGAAGCTTTCTTT. Together with reference TRBV2 and TRBJ1-1, the CDR3 gives the full variable domain: EPEVTQTPSHQVTQMGQEVILRCVPISNHLYFYWYRQILGQKVEFLVSFYNNEISEKSEIFDDQFSVERPDGSNFTLKIRSTKLEDSAMYFCASSEVAGFAEAFFGQGTRLTVV.